This TCR beta chain was captured in a study of CD8 T cells in ankylosing spondylitis. Regarding the study as a whole: The clones that were linked to disease were reported to be significantly enriched in matched synovial fluid samples from ankylosing spondylitis patients. Blood from ankylosing spondylitis patients appeared to carry a characteristic roughly 8-variant TCR beta motif. Disease-linked clones bore a CD8+ phenotype, appearing relatively rarely in peripheral blood.

This clonotype was picked up many times. The antigen remains undetermined. TCR beta libraries were made by quantitative 5'-RACE with molecular barcodes. MiXCR was run by TCRdb on the 5' RACE reads, yielding one entry per CDR3 protein. The table includes approximately 220,000 distinct CDR3 sequences, roughly 24% detected once. The specimen sequenced was blood, either unsorted or a sorted T cell fraction (not recorded which). The sequence was obtained from a male donor with ankylosing spondylitis or in good health (not recorded which).

CDR3 sequence: CSADDEGHLQETQYF. CDR3 nucleotides: TGCAGTGCTGATGATGAGGGACATCTCCAAGAGACCCAGTACTTC. The V call is TRBV20-1, the J call TRBJ2-5, with D maybe TRBD1 (6 bases). Germline CDR1 is DFQATT and CDR2 is SNEGSKA (reference sequence). V shed 5 bases and J shed 1 base, with 17 bases lying between them. The CDR3 runs to 15 residues.